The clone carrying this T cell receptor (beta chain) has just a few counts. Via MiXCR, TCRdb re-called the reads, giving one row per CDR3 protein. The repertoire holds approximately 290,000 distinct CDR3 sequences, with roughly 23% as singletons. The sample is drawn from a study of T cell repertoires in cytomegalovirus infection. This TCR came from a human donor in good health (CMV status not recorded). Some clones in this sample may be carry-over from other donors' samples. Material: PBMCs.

The chain's CDR3 is CASSQSIGGQGQEQETQYF. CDR3 nucleotide sequence: TGCGCCAGCAGTCAATCAATAGGCGGGCAGGGGCAGGAACAAGAGACCCAGTACTTC. This chain connects TRBV23-1 to TRBJ2-5, with D tentatively TRBD1 (6 bases). TRBV23-1 is reported as an ORF; its role is uncertain. The CDR3 is 19 amino acids. Trimming pared 0 bases from V and 2 bases from J, leaving 22 bases between.